One and the same sample provided the 10 T cell receptor beta chains below, sequenced in a study of blood T cell repertoires in COVID-19. Measured with immunoSEQ multiplex PCR; TCRdb has only the in-frame clones, and not every one. The sample has about 78,000 clones, 80% to 95% seen once. The sequenced sample was peripheral blood. The source is a woman of 80 years or more with acute or convalescent COVID-19.

The genes are TRBV5-6 and TRBJ1-5; a weak D match, TRBD1 (5 bases). V shed 0 bases and J shed 3 bases, with 16 bases lying between them. The CDR3 spans 17 residues. CDR1 is SGHDT, CDR2 YYEEEE, per germline. The CDR3 is CASSLGTAGWANQPQHF. In nucleotides, the CDR3 is TGTGCCAGCAGCTTGGGTACGGCAGGGTGGGCCAATCAGCCCCAGCATTTT.

The chain joins TRBV19 to TRBJ2-7, with 7 positions matching TRBD2. This CDR3 comprises 15 residues. CDR1 and CDR2 from the germline V gene are LNHDA and SQIVND (reference sequence). The V gene end was trimmed by 5 bases and the J gene end by 3 bases; junction bases not matched to a gene: 10. DNA of the CDR3: TGTGCCAGTAGTGTCATGAGCGGGATTTACTACGAGCAGTACTTC. Amino acids: CASSVMSGIYYEQYF.

The chain joins TRBV7-6 to TRBJ1-1; 7 nucleotides line up with TRBD1. This CDR3 is built from 14 residues. The ends lost 5 bases at V and 1 base at J; junction bases unmatched: 4. Germline-derived CDR1 and CDR2 are SGHVS and FNYEAQ. The CDR3 DNA sequence: TGTGCCAGCAGCCTCCGGACAGGGAACACTGAAGCTTTCTTT. This sequence encodes CASSLRTGNTEAFF.

The chain is built from TRBV7-2 and TRBJ1-2; D gene uncertain. Germline V gene sequence: CDR1 SGHTA, CDR2 FQGNSA. The V end lost 2 bases, the J end lost 8 bases, and 18 bases lay between the germline ends. CDR3 length: 15 residues. The CDR3 DNA is TGTGCCAGCAGCTTAAAGTACGGAGGCCCTTCCGGCTACACCTTC. It yields the protein CASSLKYGGPSGYTF. Full variable domain (missing parts from reference TRBV7-2 and TRBJ1-2): GAGVSQSPSNKVTEKGKDVELRCDPISGHTALYWYRQSLGQGLEFLIYFQGNSAPDKSGLPSDRFSAERTGGSVSTLTIQRTQQEDSAVYLCASSLKYGGPSGYTFGSGTRLTVV.

V and J are TRBV5-1 and TRBJ1-1, with 9 bases lining up with TRBD1. Trimming removed 2 bases from V and 0 bases from J; junction bases left unmatched: 11. The CDR3 contains 18 residues. Germline V lookup: CDR1 SGHRS, CDR2 YFSETQ. CDR3 region: CASSLQPTGGSMNTEAFF. The CDR3 DNA sequence: TGCGCCAGCAGCTTACAGCCTACAGGGGGCTCCATGAACACTGAAGCTTTCTTT.

This clone was seen only once. The chain couples TRBV7-2 to TRBJ1-5; D is uncertain. Germline-derived CDR1 and CDR2 are SGHTA and FQGNSA. Trimming took off 0 bases at V and 2 bases at J, with 11 bases between the two ends. The CDR3 spans 16 residues. The CDR3 region is CASSLAQLFGNQPQHF. The CDR3 nucleotides are TGTGCCAGCAGCTTAGCGCAACTGTTTGGCAATCAGCCCCAGCATTTT.

This chain uses TRBV25-1 with TRBJ2-5; maybe TRBD2 (6 bases). With 2 bases removed from V and 5 bases from J, the gap between germline ends came to 6 bases. The CDR3 covers 12 residues. Germline values: CDR1 MGHDK, CDR2 SYGVNS. The CDR3 sequence is CASSEGGETQYF. Written as DNA, the CDR3 is TGTGCCAGCAGTGAAGGGGGGGAGACCCAGTACTTC.

The sample holds one count of this clone. The genes are TRBV6-2 or TRBV6-3 and TRBJ1-1, with a tentative D call TRBD1 (5 bases). Per germline, CDR1 MNHEY and CDR2 SVGEGT. Trimming removed 0 bases from V and 12 bases from J, with 17 bases in between. The CDR3 is 14 amino acids. DNA for the CDR3: TGTGCCAGCAGTTACTCTTTCGTCGGGGGATCGTCTTTCTTT. Translated, it gives CASSYSFVGGSSFF.

V usage is TRBV19 and J usage is TRBJ1-1; D is ambiguous. The CDR3 is 16 residues long. Per germline, CDR1 LNHDA and CDR2 SQIVND (reference sequence). Trimming removed 7 bases from V and 0 bases from J, with 18 bases in between. The CDR3 region is CASKAGANYMNTEAFF. In DNA form, the CDR3 reads TGTGCCAGTAAAGCCGGAGCGAACTACATGAACACTGAAGCTTTCTTT. Drawing the rest from reference TRBV19 and TRBJ1-1, the complete variable domain is DGGITQSPKYLFRKEGQNVTLSCEQNLNHDAMYWYRQDPGQGLRLIYYSQIVNDFQKGDIAEGYSVSREKKESFPLTVTSAQKNPTAFYLCASKAGANYMNTEAFFGQGTRLTVV.

The chain couples TRBV18 to TRBJ2-1, with TRBD2 identical over 10 bases. Germline CDR1 KGHSH, CDR2 LQKENI. CDR3 length equals 15 residues. Trimming took 5 bases from V and 4 from J; bases not matched to a gene: 5. The CDR3 sequence: CASSSLAGVYNEQFF. CDR3 nucleotides: TGTGCCAGCTCATCCCTAGCGGGGGTATACAATGAGCAGTTCTTC.